This T cell receptor beta chain was found in a study of cytomegalovirus exposure and HLA in healthy donors (TCRdb year 2017). Context from the whole study: In an earlier analysis of fewer than 750 of the donors, less than 350 Gb of sequence data and 90 million to 120 million unique TCR beta sequences from roughly 180 million T cells were reported. The study was designed to test whether signatures of past pathogen exposure could be identified by cataloging public T cell receptors. To decide whether each TCR beta V gene segment behaved as functional or pseudogenic, an earlier analysis of fewer than 750 of the donors relied on high-throughput TCR beta sequencing. Both class I and class II loci were covered by HLA typing, at four-digit resolution. Rather than drawing on any new phenotypic data, the later analysis identified candidate immune exposures from TCR beta sequences and the way those sequences occurred across donors. The number of typed donors differed by locus: about 620-640 for A, B, C, DRB1 and DQB1; approximately 520 for DQA1; around 610 for DPA1; and roughly 470 for DPB1. Besides the first cohort of 500 to 700 subjects, a separate validation cohort made up of around 120 different subjects was used. Four or five DR-DQ haplotypes were handled as single units for association and clustering, since linkage in the cohort was strong. A later genetic analysis took genome-wide SNP genotypes for about three fifths of the roughly 670 donors and used that subset as a discovery cohort. Across approximately 400 genotyped donors of the cohort, an average of roughly 200,000 unique TCR beta nucleotide sequences per donor were sequenced, and 15% to 20% of those sequences were non-productive. To study patterns of TCR occurrence, a later analysis re-analyzed previously published TCR beta repertoires from under 750 donors and added high-resolution HLA genotyping. The study used immunosequencing to profile the T cell repertoires of approximately 690 subjects and linked those repertoires to cytomegalovirus serostatus. The study combined high-throughput TCR immunosequencing, statistical association of individual TCRs with disease status, and machine learning to predict cytomegalovirus infection status. All discovery cohort repertoires had been generated on a single sequencing platform. Alongside the repertoire data, information on donor age, sex, ethnicity and CMV serostatus was compiled. Roughly 310 gigabases of sequencing data and approximately 84 million unique TCR sequences were included in an early release covering roughly 700 HLA-typed donors. The genetic ancestry cluster associated with self-reported Caucasian donors included 81% of the roughly 360 genotyped donors.

The CDR3 contains 13 residues, cysteine and phenylalanine counted. Only the CDR3 portion is preserved as DNA: 39 bases, with reading frame beginning at the first base. The germline V gene specifies MNHEY as CDR1 and SVGAGI as CDR2. Trimmed from V: 6 bases; trimmed from J: 5 bases; junction bases lacking a gene match: 6. This clone was seen only once. Which antigen it targets is not known. No quality values exist for individual bases; no much larger clone is one base distant. General study outcomes and caveats: A further reported finding was that TCR beta sequences accurately predicted the HLA-A and HLA-B alleles for most subjects in the first cohort. In the study, around 160 TCR beta chains were listed as associated with cytomegalovirus. In a later analysis, the rate of TCR association differed among HLA loci, with DRB1 alleles having the most associated TCRs and HLA-C alleles having the fewest. Because counts were too low, 15 to 20 rarely observed V segments, including chromosome 9 orphons, were left out of the earlier analysis of over 550 of the donors. According to the authors, the approach could potentially be generalized to other disease states and immunological phenotypes. Linkage disequilibrium might explain the correlated functional status among segregating V segments, but an unknown experimental factor could not be ruled out. A few of the identified cytomegalovirus-associated TCR beta chains were confirmed in vitro to be specific for cytomegalovirus antigens. Compared with equally common non-associated chains, HLA-associated TCR beta chains in a later analysis were more clonally expanded and had lower generation probabilities. The sequencing pipeline was judged likely to have produced a cluster of highly shared sequence variants as a technical artifact. Roughly uniform sequencing depth across donors was assumed in presence/absence analyses, although this assumption may not hold. A later genetic analysis associated a missense DCLRE1C variant with V-gene and J-gene trimming of TCR beta chains, and an independent cohort replicated the association. The only immune exposure information available for the cohort was CMV serostatus. Most TCR sequences were observed very rarely across donors, whereas some public TCRs were present in many individuals. The cohort was sequenced for TCR beta chains only, and without alpha or paired-chain data the features that could be detected were limited. Specific HLA alleles were associated with 15,000 to 20,000 TCR beta sequences at a false discovery rate of 0.05 in a later analysis. In a later analysis, several top co-occurrence clusters were reported to appear linked to parvovirus B19, influenza, CMV and Epstein-Barr virus. An earlier analysis of approximately 500 of the donors showed that most TCR beta V segments appeared in productive rearrangements either about 87% or about 30% of the time, which broadly matched IMGT annotations. According to a later genetic analysis, donors in an Asian-associated ancestry cluster had fewer N-insertions in productive TCRs than the approximately 700-donor mean. Because HLA typing was missing for some donors at each locus, association tests included only the typed subset. When HLA alleles, especially DR and DQ, strongly co-occurred, TCR associations were difficult to assign to individual alleles. The classifier was reported to diagnose cytomegalovirus status with high specificity and sensitivity in both the original cohort and the validation cohort. In a later analysis, most CMV-associated TCR beta chains were found to appear HLA-restricted, with HLA associations seemingly driven largely by CMV exposure. Some IMGT-functional V segments, including TRBV6-2 and TRBV6-3, could not be distinguished by the 87-base-pair reads and were therefore excluded.

The cohort was made up of several hundred healthy bone marrow donors. At the time of sampling, every cohort member was nominally healthy, though immune exposures that went unrecorded were likely present. The donor tested CMV seropositive and was one of the 289 seropositive cohort members. A peripheral blood sample was provided by each donor, and peripheral blood mononuclear cells were used for TCR beta sequencing. Genomic DNA was extracted from the blood cell samples with the Qiagen DNeasy Blood Extraction Kit. Library method: the immunoSEQ multiplex PCR assay. For the multiplex PCR, a mixture combining 60 forward primers for TCR Vbeta segments and 13 reverse primers for TCR Jbeta segments was used. Amplification of the CDR3 region of rearranged TCR beta genes was performed with a multiplex PCR assay on genomic DNA. Amplified TCR beta libraries were sequenced as 87-base-pair reads on the Illumina HiSeq System. In the original analysis: Across the 640 or so repertoires, a later analysis counted some 81 million unique TCR beta chains, roughly 11 million of which were shared by at least two donors. Raw reads were error-corrected and collapsed into unique sequences by a nearest-neighbor algorithm in which closely related sequences were merged to remove PCR and sequencing errors. CDR3 sequences were aligned to IMGT reference sequences to assign V, D and J gene segments. Each retained sequence needed at least a six-nucleotide match to both a V gene segment and a J gene segment. A rearrangement was called productive if the CDR3 had no stop codons and remained in frame with V and J, and every other rearrangement was called non-productive. Following IMGT convention, CDR3 was defined as the stretch from the second conserved V-encoded cysteine to the conserved J-encoded phenylalanine. The earlier analysis of about 530 of the donors excluded any sequence lacking an unambiguous match to a single V gene segment. In an earlier analysis of approximately 590 of the donors, a V segment was called functional when productive rearrangements were above 56.7%, and segregating when the standard deviation between donors exceeded 5%. A statistical classification framework was developed to diagnose cytomegalovirus status using the catalog of TCR beta chain sequences. In a later analysis, TCR nucleotide sequences were compared against IMGT/GENE-DB human TR gene sequences so that V and J genes could be assigned. Using the TCRdist pipeline, a later analysis assigned CDR3 sequences along with most-parsimonious VDJ recombination scenarios. In a later analysis, every TCR beta chain was defined by the combination of its CDR3 amino acid sequence and its V-gene family, and reads without a unique V-gene family were dropped. As a way to deal with suspected cross-contamination and a sequencing artifact, a later analysis dropped 640 or so nucleotide sequences that were highly shared and had low generation probability. In a later analysis, a clonal expansion index was calculated for each public chain from normalized within-repertoire ranks of inferred template counts. In a later analysis, generation probabilities were computed with a VDJ recombination model fitted to out-of-frame rearrangements, and the resulting probabilities were checked against IGoR. Hypergeometric tests were used in a later analysis to score TCR-TCR, TCR-HLA and TCR-CMV co-occurrence, with a repertoire-size bias correction applied to the TCR pairs. A later analysis estimated false discovery rates by permuting HLA or CMV assignments 20 times. In a later analysis, co-occurring TCRs were grouped using DBSCAN, and TCRdist sequence similarity was added for clustering within HLA-allele-positive subsets. Repertoires with fewer than 30,000 or more than 120,000 public chains were left out of co-occurrence clustering, as were four to six repertoires with anomalous nucleotide sharing. Held by TCRdb, this immuneACCESS table contains in-frame sequences only and omits some clones. Under half of the omission traces to an unresolved V gene where checked; the cause of the rest is unknown. Clonal size and the V and J genes are those of that table, whereas D and trimming came from the DNA. The sample includes tens of thousands of clones, with about 77% observed a single time. About 7% of the sample belongs to the ten largest clones.

Recombination linked TRBV6-5 to TRBJ2-5, with 7 middle bases fitting TRBD1. Sequences were obtained from PBMCs. The origin of this receptor is a man in his thirties or forties in good health and CMV-seropositive. The CDR3 reads CASRRGTAETQYF. The nucleotides are TGTGCCAGCAGACGAGGGACAGCTGAGACCCAGTACTTC.